The subject of this entry is one T cell receptor (beta chain). V lost 2 bases and J lost 6, with 17 bases in between. The CDR3 length is 16 residues. Germline loops: CDR1 MNHEY, CDR2 SMNVEV (reference sequence). The sample comes from a study of blood T cell repertoires in COVID-19. In the study overall: The United States, Italy and Spain provided the acute and convalescent COVID-19 samples. Sources were T cells, B-cell-depleted T cells, or PBMCs; the material itself was cDNA or gDNA.

Study processing details: Estimation of nucleated cell counts relied on the amplification of reference gene primers. Assay used: immunoSEQ multiplex PCR; TCRdb lists only in-frame clones, some missing. Clone size and V and J calls were adopted from that table, with D and trimming inferred from the DNA. The sample shows fewer than 250,000 clones, approximately 90% of them seen only once. Material for sequencing was peripheral blood. The rearrangement uses TRBV27 and TRBJ1-5; D is unclear. This receptor was identified in a woman aged 35 to 49 with acute or convalescent COVID-19. DNA of the CDR3: TGTGCCAGCAGTTTAAATTGGCGGGGTTCCGGTCAGCCCCAGCATTTT. Protein sequence: CASSLNWRGSGQPQHF.